The rows below give T cell receptor beta chains drawn from one sample of a study of shared clonotypes between healthy human individuals. TCRdb's copy holds only in-frame clones and misses some; the assay was immunoSEQ multiplex PCR. The table has a few million clones, 85% to 95% seen once. What was sequenced was naive CD4+ T cells sorted from blood. The receptors were sampled from a man aged 18 to 30 in good health. The CDR3 runs from the conserved cysteine through the conserved F or W. The order of the fields is clone size, D gene, V gene, J gene, CDR3 DNA, CDR3 protein. A D gene is named only where the DNA matches it firmly. Not all rows give a size; the values are once, few, many and, for expanded clones, a class.

clone_size: .
d_call: TRBD1
v_call: TRBV10-1
j_call: TRBJ1-1
cdr3_nt: TGCGCCAGCAGACAGGGGAGGAACACTGAAGCTTTCTTT
cdr3_aa: CASRQGRNTEAFF

clone_size: .
d_call: .
v_call: TRBV19
j_call: TRBJ1-1
cdr3_nt: TGTGCCAGCAGAGACATGAACACTGAAGCTTTCTTT
cdr3_aa: CASRDMNTEAFF

clone_size: .
d_call: .
v_call: TRBV6-1
j_call: TRBJ1-3
cdr3_nt: TGTGCCAGTACCGACAGGTCTTCTGGAAACACCATATATTTT
cdr3_aa: CASTDRSSGNTIYF

clone_size: .
d_call: .
v_call: TRBV19
j_call: TRBJ1-2
cdr3_nt: TGTGCCAGTAGTATTGACAGACACTATGGCTACACCTTC
cdr3_aa: CASSIDRHYGYTF

clone_size: once
d_call: .
v_call: TRBV11-2
j_call: TRBJ1-2
cdr3_nt: TGTGCCAGCAGCTTAGGGGGAGGGGCCTATGGCTACACCTTC
cdr3_aa: CASSLGGGAYGYTF

clone_size: .
d_call: .
v_call: TRBV5-1
j_call: TRBJ1-2
cdr3_nt: TGCGCCAGCAGCCGGACAGCCACTAACTATGGCTACACCTTC
cdr3_aa: CASSRTATNYGYTF

clone_size: .
d_call: TRBD2
v_call: TRBV5-4
j_call: TRBJ2-1
cdr3_nt: TGTGCCAGCAGCTTGCTTCTAGCGGGGCCTGAGCAGTTCTTC
cdr3_aa: CASSLLLAGPEQFF

clone_size: .
d_call: .
v_call: TRBV27
j_call: TRBJ2-3
cdr3_nt: TGTGCCAGCAGTTTCTCCGGCACAGATACGCAGTATTTT
cdr3_aa: CASSFSGTDTQYF

clone_size: .
d_call: TRBD1
v_call: TRBV29-1
j_call: TRBJ1-1
cdr3_nt: TGCAGCGTTGGCCACCGAGGGACAGCCATGAACACTGAAGCTTTCTTT
cdr3_aa: CSVGHRGTAMNTEAFF

clone_size: .
d_call: .
v_call: TRBV29-1
j_call: TRBJ2-5
cdr3_nt: TGCAGCGTTGACCAGGGTGGGAGAGAGACCCAGTACTTC
cdr3_aa: CSVDQGGRETQYF

clone_size: .
d_call: TRBD1
v_call: TRBV10-3
j_call: TRBJ1-1
cdr3_nt: TGTGCCATCAGTCGTGAAATGGGACAGGAAGCTTTCTTT
cdr3_aa: CAISREMGQEAFF

clone_size: once
d_call: .
v_call: TRBV7-9
j_call: TRBJ2-3
cdr3_nt: TGTGCCAGCAGCTTAGCAGGGACCGCACACAGGGATACGCAGTATTTT
cdr3_aa: CASSLAGTAHRDTQYF

clone_size: .
d_call: .
v_call: TRBV6-6
j_call: TRBJ2-5
cdr3_nt: TGTGCCAGCAGTTACGTTCCTCAAGAGACCCAGTACTTC
cdr3_aa: CASSYVPQETQYF

clone_size: .
d_call: TRBD2
v_call: TRBV6-6
j_call: TRBJ2-5
cdr3_nt: TGTGCCAGCAGTTACTTGCTAGCGGAAGAGACCCAGTACTTC
cdr3_aa: CASSYLLAEETQYF

clone_size: .
d_call: TRBD1
v_call: TRBV5-1
j_call: TRBJ2-7
cdr3_nt: TGCGCCAGCAAGAGACAGGGTGGCTACGAGCAGTACTTC
cdr3_aa: CASKRQGGYEQYF

clone_size: .
d_call: TRBD1
v_call: TRBV5-1
j_call: TRBJ2-7
cdr3_nt: TGCGCCAGCAGCTTCTTGACAGGGTCCTACGAGCAGTACTTC
cdr3_aa: CASSFLTGSYEQYF

clone_size: .
d_call: .
v_call: TRBV7-2
j_call: TRBJ1-2
cdr3_nt: TGTGCCAGCAGTCAGGTTTTTGGGGCCGCTGGCTACACCTTC
cdr3_aa: CASSQVFGAAGYTF

clone_size: .
d_call: TRBD2
v_call: TRBV5-1
j_call: TRBJ2-3
cdr3_nt: TGCGCCAGCGGGGCCTTAGCGGGGGCGGGCACAGATACGCAGTATTTT
cdr3_aa: CASGALAGAGTDTQYF

clone_size: .
d_call: TRBD1
v_call: TRBV4-3
j_call: TRBJ2-2
cdr3_nt: TGCGCCAGCAGCCGGGACAGGGGGATCACCGGGGAGCTGTTTTTT
cdr3_aa: CASSRDRGITGELFF